This T cell receptor (beta chain) was identified in a study of T cells in women clearing cervical HPV infection. Across the whole study: Case blood was drawn a median approximately 160 days after lesion detection.

immunoSEQ multiplex PCR used an average of roughly 1,300 ng genomic DNA. TCRdb keeps only in-frame clones here, not all; method: immunoSEQ multiplex PCR. The sample table includes approximately 35,000 clones. Comment on this clone: Its antigen is currently unknown. The read comes to an end 3 residues before the CDR3 does, leaving the germline J gene to fill in the end.

Study findings and constraints: CIN3+ cases had significantly higher TCR richness than controls; evenness did not differ.

This CDR3 comprises 13 residues. Trimming stripped 6 bases from V and 3 bases from J, with 10 bases between. CDR1 is LNHDA and CDR2 is SQIVND in the germline V gene (reference sequence). The rearrangement uses TRBV19 and TRBJ2-3; D is unresolved. Material: blood buffy coat. The clonotype was recovered from a woman between 18 and 70 years old with a cervical HPV16 infection that either progressed to CIN3+ or cleared (not recorded which). The sequenced part of the CDR3 DNA is TGTGCCAGTAGACAACTAATAACAGATACG. Its protein is CASRQLITDT. The CDR3 in its entirety is CASRQLITDTQYF.